This T cell receptor (beta chain) is drawn from a study of CD4+ T cells in melanoma. Concerning this clone itself: Antigen: not known.

The CDR3 contains 13 residues. CDR1 and CDR2 (germline): SGHRS, YFSETQ. The V end was cut by 0 bases, the J end by 4 bases, with 5 bases between. Overall study findings and caveats: In melanoma, neoantigen-specific CD4+ T cells reportedly differed in differentiation state.

Here immunoSEQ multiplex PCR was the method, and the copy in TCRdb shows in-frame clones only, minus some. The repertoire holds roughly 50,000 clones, 85% to 90% seen once, with 12% in the top ten. The chain couples TRBV5-1 to TRBJ2-1; D gene unclear. The material sequenced was peripheral blood. The clonotype comes from a human donor with melanoma. Written as DNA, the CDR3 is TGCGCCAGCAGCTTGGATAGATACAATGAGCAGTTCTTC. Protein: CASSLDRYNEQFF.